The 24 T cell receptor beta chains below all came from one sample that was sequenced in a study of T cell responses to AZD1222 COVID-19 vaccine. Clones were sequenced by immunoSEQ multiplex PCR, and TCRdb holds only the in-frame ones, with some missing. The profile shows 160,000 or so clones, 92% of them singletons. Specimen: peripheral blood, collected on day 0 of MenACWY control vaccination. These receptors all come from an adult in good health.

The rearrangement joins TRBV5-4 to TRBJ2-7; D unresolved. The germline V gene has CDR1 SGHNT and CDR2 YYREEE (reference sequence). Trimming left V 0 bases short and J 2 bases short, with 6 bases between. This CDR3 is 13 amino acids long. CDR3 sequence (DNA): TGTGCCAGCAGCTTGGACAGTCCCTACGAGCAGTACTTC. The encoded protein is CASSLDSPYEQYF. Combining the CDR3 with reference TRBV5-4 and TRBJ2-7 gives the whole variable domain ETGVTQSPTHLIKTRGQQVTLRCSSQSGHNTVSWYQQALGQGPQFIFQYYREEENGRGNFPPRFSGLQFPNYSSELNVNALELDDSALYLCASSLDSPYEQYFGPGTRLTVT.

The V gene is TRBV7-2, the J gene TRBJ1-5; 8 bases align to TRBD1. CDR3 length: 15 residues. CDR1 is SGHTA, CDR2 FQGNSA, per germline. V lost 1 base and J lost 4; bases outside the gene matches: 3. CDR3 in DNA: TGTGCCAGCAGCTTAGTTCGGACAGGGAATCAGCCCCAGCATTTT. The encoded protein is CASSLVRTGNQPQHF.

V and J are TRBV19 and TRBJ1-2; 11 bases match TRBD1. Germline CDR1 reads LNHDA; CDR2 reads SQIVND (reference sequence). Germline trimming cut 5 bases from V and 6 bases from J; bases unmatched to any gene: 11. This CDR3 spans 16 amino acids. The CDR3 nucleotides are TGTGCCAGTAGTTACCTCCGGGACAGGGGGGAAGATGGCTACACCTTC. This encodes CASSYLRDRGEDGYTF.

The chain uses TRBV5-4 and TRBJ2-2; D is undetermined. The germline V gene has CDR1 SGHNT and CDR2 YYREEE (reference sequence). This CDR3 region has 15 residues. Trimming cost V 0 bases and J 1 base, with 7 bases left between them. The CDR3 nucleotides read TGTGCCAGCAGCTTGGATCCGGGGAACACCGGGGAGCTGTTTTTT. Protein sequence: CASSLDPGNTGELFF. Full variable domain (remainder filled in from reference TRBV5-4 and TRBJ2-2): ETGVTQSPTHLIKTRGQQVTLRCSSQSGHNTVSWYQQALGQGPQFIFQYYREEENGRGNFPPRFSGLQFPNYSSELNVNALELDDSALYLCASSLDPGNTGELFFGEGSRLTVL.

The CDR3 DNA is TGTGCCAGCAGTTTGGACGGGGCAGGGGAGCAGTACTTC. The encoded protein is CASSLDGAGEQYF. The rearrangement links TRBV28 to TRBJ2-7, with D perhaps being TRBD1 or TRBD2 (5 bases each). CDR1 and CDR2 (germline): MDHEN, SYDVKM. V was clipped by 3 bases and J by 7 bases, with 13 bases between them. The CDR3 runs to 13 residues.

This clone was seen a single time. The CDR3 region has the DNA TGTGCCACCAGTGATTGGGGACAGGCAAGCTCCTACAATGAGCAGTTCTTC. It codes for CATSDWGQASSYNEQFF. The rearrangement links TRBV24-1 to TRBJ2-1; 8 bases are shared with TRBD1. V trimming: 2 bases; J trimming: 0 bases; junction bases outside the gene matches: 5. Germline CDR1 KGHDR, CDR2 SFDVKD. The CDR3 extends over 17 amino acids.

V gene TRBV7-9 combines with J gene TRBJ2-1; D perhaps matches TRBD2 (6 bases). CDR1 SEHNR and CDR2 FQNEAQ come from the germline V gene (reference sequence). The CDR3 is 18 residues long. The germline V and J ends were trimmed by 2 bases and 0 bases, with 17 bases remaining between them. The CDR3 is CASSLRVGGRSSYNEQFF. The CDR3 coding sequence is TGTGCCAGCAGCTTACGCGTAGGAGGGAGGAGCTCCTACAATGAGCAGTTCTTC.

V usage is TRBV19 and J usage is TRBJ2-2; 11 nucleotides match TRBD2. CDR1 is LNHDA and CDR2 is SQIVND in the germline V gene (reference sequence). Trimming cost V 7 bases and J 2 bases; bases outside gene matches: 6. This CDR3 has 16 residues. This CDR3 reads CASTFSGRVNTGELFF. The CDR3, as DNA: TGTGCCAGTACTTTTAGCGGGAGGGTAAACACCGGGGAGCTGTTTTTT. Full variable domain (missing parts from reference TRBV19 and TRBJ2-2): DGGITQSPKYLFRKEGQNVTLSCEQNLNHDAMYWYRQDPGQGLRLIYYSQIVNDFQKGDIAEGYSVSREKKESFPLTVTSAQKNPTAFYLCASTFSGRVNTGELFFGEGSRLTVL.

This chain links TRBV27 with TRBJ1-4; 10 nucleotides align to TRBD1. CDR3 length: 16 amino acids. Germline V gives CDR1 MNHEY, CDR2 SMNVEV (reference sequence). With 5 bases clipped from V and 4 bases from J, the junction kept 7 bases outside the gene matches. In nucleotides, the CDR3 is TGTGCCAGCAGTGCAGGGACAGGGGCTCTTAATGAAAAACTGTTTTTT. Protein product: CASSAGTGALNEKLFF.

This chain uses TRBV19 with TRBJ1-2; 12 nucleotides line up with TRBD1. Germline assignment: CDR1 LNHDA and CDR2 SQIVND (reference sequence). J was trimmed by 2 bases and V by 1 base; bases with no gene match: 5. There are 17 residues in the CDR3. This CDR3 reads CASSIGGTGGWNYGYTF. The DNA of the CDR3 is TGTGCCAGTAGTATAGGAGGGACAGGGGGCTGGAACTATGGCTACACCTTC.

The chain combines TRBV6-4 with TRBJ2-7; 8 positions agree with TRBD2. CDR1 is MRHNA and CDR2 is SNTAGT in the germline V gene. J was trimmed by 0 bases and V by 4 bases; bases with no gene match: 5. This CDR3 has 15 amino acids. In DNA, the CDR3 is TGTGCCAGCAGTGCAGGAAGCGGGAGCTCCTACGAGCAGTACTTC. Protein: CASSAGSGSSYEQYF.

This chain joins TRBV27 and TRBJ2-7; a possible D gene is TRBD1 (6 bases). From germline, CDR1 is MNHEY and CDR2 SMNVEV (reference sequence). Trimming removed 0 bases at V and 7 bases at J, with 16 bases between. CDR3 size: 15 residues. The CDR3 region is CASSLSKRQASEQYF. CDR3 nucleotides: TGTGCCAGCAGTTTATCGAAGCGACAGGCCTCTGAGCAGTACTTC.

The CDR3 protein is CASSPLPRGEVGNQPQHF. The CDR3 DNA reads TGTGCCAGCTCACCACTGCCCCGGGGGGAGGTTGGCAATCAGCCCCAGCATTTT. The chain carries TRBV18 and TRBJ1-5, with a possible D match to TRBD1 (5 bases). Germline V lookup: CDR1 KGHSH, CDR2 LQKENI. V lost 1 base, J lost 2 bases, and 18 bases lay in between. The CDR3 consists of 18 residues.

The CDR3 reads CASSSGGGLSSYEQYF. CDR3 DNA: TGTGCCAGCAGCTCGGGGGGGGGCCTTAGCTCCTACGAGCAGTACTTC. V is TRBV11-3 and J is TRBJ2-7; 8 bases are a match to TRBD2. This CDR3 contains 16 residues. Germline V CDR1 and CDR2: SGHNT, YENEEA. Unmatched junction bases numbered 8, after V lost 4 bases and J lost 0 bases.

The gene calls are TRBV24-1 and TRBJ1-2; D gene ambiguous. Trimming left V 8 bases short and J 3 bases short, with 18 bases between. Per germline, CDR1 KGHDR and CDR2 SFDVKD. The CDR3 loop spans 15 amino acids. The CDR3 here is CATNLRAHADYGYTF. The CDR3, as DNA: TGTGCCACCAATCTCCGGGCCCATGCTGACTATGGCTACACCTTC.

The rearrangement joins TRBV7-9 to TRBJ2-1; 8 bases match TRBD2. Germline V gene sequence: CDR1 SEHNR, CDR2 FQNEAQ (reference sequence). V was pared by 4 bases and J by 4 bases, with 15 bases of the junction left unmatched. The CDR3 covers 18 residues. The CDR3 is CASSWGSGGGRLYNEQFF. In DNA form, the CDR3 reads TGTGCCAGCAGCTGGGGGTCAGGTGGCGGGAGGTTGTACAATGAGCAGTTCTTC.

This chain links TRBV19 with TRBJ1-1; D may be TRBD1 (5 bases). The CDR3 covers 15 residues. Trimming shortened V by 3 bases and J by 1 base, and 12 bases separated the two germline ends. From germline, CDR1 is LNHDA and CDR2 SQIVND (reference sequence). CDR3 sequence: CASSIRRGTNTEAFF. CDR3 DNA: TGTGCCAGTAGTATTCGCCGGGGGACGAACACTGAAGCTTTCTTT.

The chain employs TRBV7-6 and TRBJ2-7; D might be TRBD2 (6 bases). Trimming cost V 1 base and J 4 bases, with 20 bases left between them. Germline loops: CDR1 SGHVS, CDR2 FNYEAQ. The CDR3 is 17 residues long. Here the CDR3 reads CASSLGGGGAAAYEQYF. In DNA form, the CDR3 reads TGTGCCAGCAGCTTAGGCGGTGGCGGGGCAGCGGCGTACGAGCAGTACTTC.

V usage is TRBV28 and J usage is TRBJ2-6, with no clear D. The CDR3 loop spans 13 amino acids. Deletions cut 7 bases from V and 1 base from J, with 5 bases between. CDR1 is MDHEN and CDR2 is SYDVKM in the germline V gene. Here the CDR3 DNA reads TGTGCCAGCATGGAATCTGGGGCCAACGTCCTGACTTTC. Protein sequence: CASMESGANVLTF. Drawing the rest from reference TRBV28 and TRBJ2-6, the complete variable domain is DVKVTQSSRYLVKRTGEKVFLECVQDMDHENMFWYRQDPGLGLRLIYFSYDVKMKEKGDIPEGYSVSREKKERFSLILESASTNQTSMYLCASMESGANVLTFGAGSRLTVL.

This chain joins TRBV19 and TRBJ2-3; 7 nucleotides line up with TRBD2. CDR3 length: 15 amino acids. V lost 5 bases and J lost 2; bases outside the gene matches: 7. Per the germline V gene, CDR1 is LNHDA and CDR2 is SQIVND (reference sequence). The CDR3 protein is CASSLEGRATDTQYF. The CDR3, as DNA: TGTGCCAGTAGTTTGGAGGGGAGGGCCACAGATACGCAGTATTTT.

V and J are TRBV4-1 and TRBJ1-1, with D maybe TRBD1 (5 bases). Trimming shortened V by 0 bases and J by 1 base, and 12 bases separated the two germline ends. Germline lookup yields CDR1 MGHRA and CDR2 YSYEKL. This CDR3 comprises 16 residues. CDR3: CASSQDAGLRNTEAFF. The CDR3 nucleotides are TGCGCCAGCAGCCAAGATGCAGGGTTAAGGAACACTGAAGCTTTCTTT.

The chain links TRBV7-9 to TRBJ1-2, with a possible D match to TRBD1 (6 bases). The CDR3 has 12 residues. V shed 1 base and J shed 8 bases, with 8 bases lying between them. Per germline, CDR1 SEHNR and CDR2 FQNEAQ (reference sequence). This chain's CDR3 is CASSLGDKGYTF. The DNA of the CDR3 is TGTGCCAGCAGCTTAGGGGACAAAGGCTACACCTTC. The full variable domain, rest sourced from reference TRBV7-9 and TRBJ1-2, is DTGVSQNPRHKITKRGQNVTFRCDPISEHNRLYWYRQTLGQGPEFLTYFQNEAQLEKSRLLSDRFSAERPKGSFSTLEIQRTEQGDSAMYLCASSLGDKGYTFGSGTRLTVV.

The V call is TRBV6-5, the J call TRBJ2-1; D unclear. The CDR3 has 14 residues. CDR1 and CDR2 (germline): MNHEY, SVGAGI. V was trimmed by 6 bases and J by 0 bases, leaving 9 bases between them. CDR3 nucleotides: TGTGCCAGCAGGGGGTCCAACTCCTACAATGAGCAGTTCTTC. This encodes CASRGSNSYNEQFF.

The gene calls are TRBV7-8 and TRBJ2-7; D could derive from TRBD1 or TRBD2 (5 bases each). The ends were cut back, 1 base at V and 3 bases at J, with 13 bases in the middle. There are 15 residues in the CDR3. Germline assignment: CDR1 SGHVS and CDR2 FQNEAQ. The CDR3 reads CASSLVRDLYYEQYF. CDR3 coding DNA: TGTGCCAGCAGCTTAGTCAGGGACCTTTACTACGAGCAGTACTTC.